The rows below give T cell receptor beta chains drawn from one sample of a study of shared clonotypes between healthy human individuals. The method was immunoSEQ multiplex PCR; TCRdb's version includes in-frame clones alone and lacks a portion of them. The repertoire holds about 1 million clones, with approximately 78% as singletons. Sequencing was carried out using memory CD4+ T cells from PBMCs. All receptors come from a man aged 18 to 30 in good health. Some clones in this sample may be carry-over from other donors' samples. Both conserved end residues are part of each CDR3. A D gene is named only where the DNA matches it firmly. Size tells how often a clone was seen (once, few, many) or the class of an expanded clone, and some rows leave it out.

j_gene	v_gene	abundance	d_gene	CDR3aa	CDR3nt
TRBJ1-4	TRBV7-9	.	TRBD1	CASTIGQGPNEKLFF	TGTGCCAGCACCATCGGACAGGGGCCTAATGAAAAACTGTTTTTT
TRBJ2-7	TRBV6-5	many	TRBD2	CASSASGSYEQYF	TGTGCCAGCAGCGCTAGCGGATCGTACGAGCAGTACTTC
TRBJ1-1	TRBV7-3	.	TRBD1	CASTAGGNTEAFF	TGTGCCAGCACCGCAGGGGGAAACACTGAAGCTTTCTTT
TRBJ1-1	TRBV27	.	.	CASTWGDGNTEAFF	TGTGCCAGCACCTGGGGGGACGGGAACACTGAAGCTTTCTTT
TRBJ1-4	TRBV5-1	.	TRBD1	CASSQGAGNEKLFF	TGCGCCAGCAGCCAGGGGGCAGGGAATGAAAAACTGTTTTTT
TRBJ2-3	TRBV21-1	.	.	CASSKDGRGLDTQYF	TGTGCCAGCAGCAAAGACGGCAGGGGTTTAGATACGCAGTATTTT
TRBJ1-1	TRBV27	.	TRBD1	CASSLSKGTGLGEAFF	TGTGCCAGCAGTTTATCTAAGGGGACAGGGTTGGGTGAAGCTTTCTTT
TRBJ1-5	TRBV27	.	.	CASSFGGQPQHF	TGTGCCAGCAGTTTTGGTGGTCAGCCCCAGCATTTT
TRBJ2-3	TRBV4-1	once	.	CASSHGSRTDTQYF	TGCGCCAGCAGCCATGGGTCCCGCACAGATACGCAGTATTTT
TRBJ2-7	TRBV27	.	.	CASSRGELYEQYF	TGTGCCAGCAGTCGGGGCGAGCTCTACGAGCAGTACTTC
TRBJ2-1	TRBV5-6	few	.	CASSRTPQGFSSYNEQFF	TGTGCCAGCAGCCGAACCCCCCAAGGGTTTAGCTCCTACAATGAGCAGTTCTTC
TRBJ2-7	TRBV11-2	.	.	CASSSYRSEQYF	TGTGCCAGCAGCTCATACAGGTCCGAGCAGTACTTC
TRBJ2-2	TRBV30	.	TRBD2	CAWSVARTSAATGELFF	TGTGCCTGGAGTGTAGCGAGGACTAGCGCGGCCACCGGGGAGCTGTTTTTT
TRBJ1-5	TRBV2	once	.	CASSVNSNRPQHF	TGTGCCAGCAGTGTGAATAGCAATCGGCCCCAGCATTTT
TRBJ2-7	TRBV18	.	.	CASSPSGGGHSYEQYF	TGTGCCAGCTCACCATCGGGGGGCGGGCACTCCTACGAGCAGTACTTC
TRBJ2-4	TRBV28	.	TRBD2	CASSPAGEGQNIQYF	TGTGCCAGCAGTCCGGCGGGGGAGGGACAAAACATTCAGTACTTC
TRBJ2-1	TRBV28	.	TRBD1	CASSPLGTGNYNEQFF	TGTGCCAGCAGCCCACTCGGGACAGGAAACTACAATGAGCAGTTCTTC
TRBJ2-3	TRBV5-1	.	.	CASKLEADTQYF	TGCGCCAGCAAACTCGAGGCAGATACGCAGTATTTT
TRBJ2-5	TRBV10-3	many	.	CAISESRVGETQYF	TGTGCCATCAGTGAGTCGAGGGTCGGGGAGACCCAGTACTTC
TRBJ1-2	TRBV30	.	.	CAWSTGARNGYTF	TGTGCCTGGTCCACCGGGGCGCGGAATGGCTACACCTTC
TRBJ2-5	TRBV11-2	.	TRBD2	CASSLRLAGGREETQYF	TGTGCCAGCAGCTTACGTCTAGCGGGAGGCCGGGAAGAGACCCAGTACTTC
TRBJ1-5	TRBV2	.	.	CASSGPLGQPQHF	TGTGCCAGCAGTGGCCCCCTTGGACAGCCCCAGCATTTT